This is a list of T cell receptor beta chains from one sample in a study of post-analysis software for immune sequencing data. One entry per CDR3 protein, called by TCRdb with MiXCR from the PCR reads. Counted here are some 450,000 distinct CDR3 sequences, over 35% occurring once; the ten biggest clones make up around an eighth. The source material was blood. These receptor sequences come from a girl between 5 and 17 years old with multiple sclerosis. The CDR3 runs from the conserved cysteine through the conserved F or W. D genes are given only for firm matches. Size values are once, few and many counts, or a class for expanded clones, and some rows have none.

d_gene	j_gene	abundance	v_gene	CDR3nt	CDR3aa
-	TRBJ2-4	-	TRBV7-2	TGTGCCAGCAGCTTTCCTAATGGGGGGATTGAAAACATTCAGTACTTC	CASSFPNGGIENIQYF
-	TRBJ2-5	-	TRBV5-6	TGTGCCAGCAGCCCTTGGGACCAAGAGACCCAGTACTTC	CASSPWDQETQYF
TRBD1	TRBJ2-5	few	TRBV5-1	TGCGCCAGCAGCGCTGGGACAGCTCACCAAGAGACCCAGTACTTC	CASSAGTAHQETQYF
TRBD1	TRBJ1-6	few	TRBV5-5	TGTGCCAGCAGCTTGAGGTCTGGACAGGGAGGCTCACCCCTCCACTTT	CASSLRSGQGGSPLHF
-	TRBJ2-5	many	TRBV7-3	TGTGCCAGCAGCTTAAATCAGCAAGAGACCCAGTACTTC	CASSLNQQETQYF
-	TRBJ1-2	-	TRBV5-1	TGCGCCAGCAGCTCCACTTGGACAGATACTAACTATGGCTACACCTTC	CASSSTWTDTNYGYTF
-	TRBJ1-6	-	TRBV4-1	TGCGCCAGCAGCCAAGATCCCTCGTACAGGGCTTCACCCCTCCACTTT	CASSQDPSYRASPLHF
-	TRBJ2-3	few	TRBV4-1	TGCGCCAGCAGCCGTATAAACGGAGACTTGGATACGCAGTATTTT	CASSRINGDLDTQYF
TRBD2	TRBJ2-1	few	TRBV6-6	TGTGCCAGCAGTACACGACTAGCTGGGTTCTATGAGCAGTTCTTC	CASSTRLAGFYEQFF
TRBD1	TRBJ2-7	-	TRBV20-1	TGCAGTGCTAGAACGCGGGGACAGGGGTTTGGCGAGCAGTACTTC	CSARTRGQGFGEQYF
TRBD2	TRBJ2-5	-	TRBV4-1	TGCGCCAGCAGCCAAAGGGCGGGAGTCCAAGGGACCCAGTACTTC	CASSQRAGVQGTQYF
-	TRBJ1-5	-	TRBV20-1	TGCAGTGCTGGAGGGGCACAGGTGCGCAATCAGCCCCAGCATTTT	CSAGGAQVRNQPQHF